The 17 T cell receptor beta chains below come from one sample, sequenced in a study of regulatory T cells in long-lasting Graves disease (dated by TCRdb to about 2021). The time point label, as the study defines it: persistent/refractory GD, antithyroid drugs over 5 years with positive TRAb. For both TCR sequencing and RNA sequencing, RNA was extracted from PBMCs using TRIzol. The library was made by multiplex PCR. The data were produced on an Illumina HiSeq 4000. To build TCR beta libraries, CDR3 regions were amplified by Arm-PCR using iRepertoire HTBI primers. TCRdb's own reprocessing of the public reads used fastp at Q25 and MiXCR and kept productive beta chains. Here each entry gathers all rows of one CDR3 protein and keeps the most common genes and DNA. This sample lists more than 300,000 distinct CDR3 sequences; roughly 20% were detected once. The ten largest clones add up to less than 30% of the sample.

The material was peripheral blood mononuclear cells (PBMCs), obtained when the disease was refractory, from a patient treated with antithyroid drugs. The receptor source for this set is a middle-aged woman with Graves disease. Donor details come from another sample of the same person, matched by shared clones.

The table lists this clonotype with a few counts. The genes are TRBV5-8 and TRBJ1-1, with D possibly TRBD1 on 5 matching bases. Germline V CDR1 and CDR2: SGHTS, YDEGEE. V lost 4 bases to trimming and J lost 3 bases, with 13 bases between them. The CDR3 spans 14 residues. The CDR3 spells CASSVGGPHTEAFF. In nucleotides, the CDR3 is TGTGCCAGCAGCGTTGGGGGACCGCACACTGAAGCTTTCTTT.

This clonotype has more than one count but fewer than ten. V usage is TRBV19 and J usage is TRBJ1-4; D gene ambiguous. This CDR3 is built from 16 residues. Between the trimmed V and J ends, which lost 6 bases and 8 bases, there was a span of 22 bases. CDR1 LNHDA and CDR2 SQIVND come from the germline V gene (reference sequence). The CDR3 DNA sequence: TGTGCCAGTAGCCCCCGTGTGGGCGCTTCTGAAGAAAAACTGTTTTTT. Translating gives CASSPRVGASEEKLFF.

Ten or more counts support this clonotype. The chain is built from TRBV20-1 and TRBJ2-7; no reliable D call. V lost 1 base and J lost 2, with 12 bases in between. The CDR3 is 14 amino acids. CDR1 DFQATT and CDR2 SNEGSKA come from the germline V gene (reference sequence). CDR3 in amino acids: CSARGRTAAYEQYF. In nucleotides, the CDR3 is TGCAGTGCTAGAGGCCGGACGGCCGCCTACGAGCAGTACTTC.

The chain combines TRBV28 with TRBJ1-2, with D unclear. V was shortened by 1 base and J by 4 bases, with 16 bases between the two germline ends. This CDR3 contains 16 residues. Germline V gene data show CDR1 as MDHEN and CDR2 as SYDVKM. CDR3 nucleotides: TGTGCCAGCAGTTTATTCCCGGGAAGTACCTTCTATGGCTACACCTTC. Its translation is CASSLFPGSTFYGYTF.

The chain has TRBV5-1 and TRBJ2-2; D ambiguous. This CDR3 is built from 14 residues. CDR1 SGHRS and CDR2 YFSETQ come from the germline V gene. The germline V and J ends were trimmed by 0 bases and 1 base, with 4 bases remaining between them. The CDR3 DNA follows: TGCGCCAGCAGCTTGGAGGGGAACACCGGGGAGCTGTTTTTT. Its protein is CASSLEGNTGELFF.

This clonotype was detected ten times or more. The rearrangement joins TRBV30 to TRBJ1-4, with D unresolved. Germline lookup yields CDR1 GTSNPN and CDR2 SVGIG (reference sequence). V was shortened by 3 bases and J by 10 bases, with 6 bases between the two germline ends. The CDR3 extends over 10 amino acids. The CDR3 DNA reads TGTGCCTGGAGCGCAGGAAAACTGTTTTTT. Encoded protein: CAWSAGKLFF.

The rearrangement uses TRBV5-4 and TRBJ2-7, with 13 bases that match TRBD2. In germline, CDR1 is SGHNT, CDR2 YYREEE (reference sequence). This CDR3 spans 15 amino acids. Trimming cost V 3 bases and J 6 bases; bases outside gene matches: 6. The CDR3 is CASSSGTSGMGEQYF. The CDR3 DNA sequence: TGTGCCAGCAGCTCCGGGACTAGCGGGATGGGCGAGCAGTACTTC.

Comments on this clonotype: A much larger clone differs by one base, so this may be a read error. The CDR3 sequence: CASRWGSEDTEAFF. The CDR3 DNA sequence: TGTGCCAGCCGGTGGGGGTCAGAGGACACTGAAGCTTTCTTT. The V and J genes are TRBV28 and TRBJ1-1, with D possibly being TRBD1 (5 bases). This CDR3 has 14 amino acids. The V gene's germline CDR1 is MDHEN and CDR2 SYDVKM. The V and J ends lost 8 bases and 3 bases respectively, with 16 bases between them.

The gene calls are TRBV28 and TRBJ2-1; D is unclear. V lost 6 bases and J 2 bases, leaving 23 bases between the germline ends. The CDR3 consists of 18 residues. CDR1 and CDR2 (germline): MDHEN, SYDVKM. CDR3 nucleotide sequence: TGTGCCAGCAGCGACCTGATTAGACTTTTACCCACCTACAATGAGCAGTTCTTC. This encodes CASSDLIRLLPTYNEQFF. The variable domain in full, with the rest retrieved from reference TRBV28 and TRBJ2-1, is DVKVTQSSRYLVKRTGEKVFLECVQDMDHENMFWYRQDPGLGLRLIYFSYDVKMKEKGDIPEGYSVSREKKERFSLILESASTNQTSMYLCASSDLIRLLPTYNEQFFGPGTRLTVL.

V gene TRBV6-5 combines with J gene TRBJ2-3, with no clear D. There are 15 residues in the CDR3. With 0 bases removed from V and 5 bases from J, the gap between germline ends came to 12 bases. Germline-derived CDR1 and CDR2 are MNHEY and SVGAGI. Here the CDR3 reads CASSYSLGIGDTQYF. In DNA form, the CDR3 reads TGTGCCAGCAGTTACTCTCTGGGGATTGGAGATACGCAGTATTTT.

The chain uses TRBV7-9 and TRBJ1-1; D unclear. The CDR3 is 12 residues long. Germline CDR1 is SEHNR and CDR2 is FQNEAQ (reference sequence). Trimming removed 4 bases from V and 5 bases from J, with 8 bases in between. The CDR3 DNA is TGTGCCAGCAGCTACGAGAGAACTGAAGCTTTCTTT. This codes for CASSYERTEAFF.

This clonotype occurred once. J is TRBJ2-5 and V is TRBV2; the D gene is possibly TRBD2 (6 bases). V shed 0 bases and J shed 4 bases, with 12 bases lying between them. Looked up from germline, CDR1 is SNHLY and CDR2 is FYNNEI. This CDR3 comprises 15 residues. CDR3: CASSEALAGRETQYF. CDR3 DNA: TGTGCCAGCAGTGAAGCGCTGGCGGGACGAGAGACCCAGTACTTC.

The chain links TRBV7-8 to TRBJ2-3; D tentatively fits TRBD1 or TRBD2 (5 bases each). Looked up from germline, CDR1 is SGHVS and CDR2 is FQNEAQ. The CDR3 is made up of 14 amino acids. Deletions cut 5 bases from V and 0 bases from J, with 9 bases between. CDR3 sequence (DNA): TGTGCCAGCAGCCCCGGGGCAAGCACAGATACGCAGTATTTT. Residues: CASSPGASTDTQYF.

In this sample, this clonotype turned up once. A read error may explain this, as a much larger clone is one base away. The chain links TRBV3-1 to TRBJ2-7; no firm D call. CDR1 and CDR2 (germline): LGHDT, YNNKEL (reference sequence). The CDR3 sequence is 13 residues long. The CDR3 DNA follows: TGTGCCAGCAGCCCCCTGAGCAGCTACGAGCGGTACTTC. It is translated as CASSPLSSYERYF.

This clonotype was seen at least ten times. At one of its ends the junction is not consistent with the germline gene, which may arise from a read error. CDR3 residues: CASRGLAAYEQYF. CDR3 nucleotides: TGTGCCAGCAGGGGACTAGCGGCCTACGAGCAGTACTTC. The gene calls are TRBV5-1 and TRBJ2-7; 11 bases align to TRBD2. The germline V gene encodes CDR1 SGHRS and CDR2 YFSETQ. The CDR3 extends over 13 amino acids.

V and J are TRBV28 and TRBJ1-2; a weak D match, TRBD1 (5 bases). The ends were cut back, 6 bases at V and 6 bases at J, with 14 bases in the middle. Germline V gives CDR1 MDHEN, CDR2 SYDVKM. The CDR3 has 13 residues. The CDR3 reads CASSLSGGDGYTF. The CDR3 nucleotides are TGTGCCAGCAGCCTCAGTGGAGGGGATGGCTACACCTTC.

This chain connects TRBV28 to TRBJ2-7, with 12 bases identical to TRBD2. CDR1 and CDR2 from the germline V gene are MDHEN and SYDVKM. V shed 7 bases and J 4 bases; nucleotides not matched to a gene: 17. This CDR3 is built from 18 residues. DNA of the CDR3: TGTGCCAGCAATCGACTGACTAGCGGGAGATCTGTGTGGTACGAGCAGTACTTC. It codes for CASNRLTSGRSVWYEQYF.